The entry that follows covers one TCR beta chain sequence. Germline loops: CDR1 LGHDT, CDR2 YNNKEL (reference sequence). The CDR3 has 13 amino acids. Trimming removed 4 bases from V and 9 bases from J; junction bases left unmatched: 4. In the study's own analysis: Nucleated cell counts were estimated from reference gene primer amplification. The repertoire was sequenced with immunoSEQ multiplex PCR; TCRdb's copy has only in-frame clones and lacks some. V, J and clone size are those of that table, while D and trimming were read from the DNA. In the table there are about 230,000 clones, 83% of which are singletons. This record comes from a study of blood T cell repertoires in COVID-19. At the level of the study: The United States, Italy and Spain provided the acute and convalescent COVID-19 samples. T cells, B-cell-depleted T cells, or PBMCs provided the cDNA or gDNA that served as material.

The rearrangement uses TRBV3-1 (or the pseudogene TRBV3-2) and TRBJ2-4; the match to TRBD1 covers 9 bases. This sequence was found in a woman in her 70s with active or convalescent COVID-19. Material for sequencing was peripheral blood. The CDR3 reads CASSLEDRGIQYF. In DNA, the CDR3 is TGTGCCAGCAGCCTAGAGGACAGGGGCATTCAGTACTTC.